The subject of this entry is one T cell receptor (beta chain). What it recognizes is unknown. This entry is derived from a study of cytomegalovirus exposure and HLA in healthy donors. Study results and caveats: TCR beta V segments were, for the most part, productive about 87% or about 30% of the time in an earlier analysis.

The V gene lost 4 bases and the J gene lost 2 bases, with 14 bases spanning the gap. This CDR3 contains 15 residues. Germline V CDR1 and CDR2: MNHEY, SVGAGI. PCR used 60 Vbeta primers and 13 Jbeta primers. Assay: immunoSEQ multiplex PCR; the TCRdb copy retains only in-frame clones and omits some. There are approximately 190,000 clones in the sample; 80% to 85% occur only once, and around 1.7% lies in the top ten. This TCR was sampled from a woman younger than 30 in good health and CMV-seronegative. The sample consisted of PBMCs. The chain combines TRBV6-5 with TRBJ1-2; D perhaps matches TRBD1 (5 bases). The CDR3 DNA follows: TGTGCCAGCAGTTCTGCCGGTGGGGGGAACTATGGCTACACCTTC. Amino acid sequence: CASSSAGGGNYGYTF.